This T cell receptor (beta chain) was retrieved from a study of radiotherapy plus CTLA-4 blockade in lung cancer. Study background: Of all patients, around 20% responded objectively and around 31% showed disease control.

This clone was seen a few times. Its antigen is currently unknown. Study-wide results and caveats: TCR clones from tumors expanded in blood after radiotherapy plus ipilimumab. Dynamics of early blood T cell clones, together with interferon-beta, were reportedly the best predictors of response.

Sequencing used immunoSEQ multiplex PCR; TCRdb keeps in-frame clones, though not all of them. In the table there are 45,000 or so clones, more than 70% of which are singletons. CTLA-4 blockade using ipilimumab, together with focal radiation, was received by patients with chemo-refractory metastatic non-small-cell lung cancer. Material: peripheral blood, obtained from a patient treated with radiotherapy plus ipilimumab. The TCR was taken from a human donor with non-small cell lung cancer who had stable disease on radiotherapy plus ipilimumab.

The CDR3 sequence is CASSLAANTGELFF. Here the CDR3 DNA reads TGTGCCAGCAGCTTAGCAGCCAACACCGGGGAGCTGTTTTTT. The chain joins TRBV11-3 to TRBJ2-2, with D unresolved. Trimming stripped 1 base from V and 2 bases from J, with 5 bases between. The CDR3 length is 14 residues. Germline V CDR1 and CDR2: SGHNT, YENEEA.